The source of this TCR beta chain is a study of blood T cell repertoires in COVID-19 (dated by TCRdb to between 2020 and 2021). About the full investigation: Samples from collaborators originated in the United States, Italy and Spain and spanned both the acute and convalescent phases of COVID-19. Subjects who had been exposed to COVID-19, were actively infected with it, or had recovered from it provided the deeply sampled blood TCRbeta repertoires that made up the dataset. The repertoires were released in a freely available public database meant as a resource for research on the immune response to SARS-CoV-2. Nearly every sample came with metadata listing a de-identified subject ID, COVID-19 status, age in years and sex. The material from the prospective study consisted of cDNA or gDNA derived from T cells, B-cell-depleted T cells, or PBMCs. The samples were drawn from the first 160 participants of the ongoing ImmuneRACE study and from 950 to 1,500 subjects provided by 6 global collaborators. Where available, HLA class I and class II types were obtained from metadata supplied by the sample provider rather than from assay-based typing.

Collaborating institutions collected whole blood in K2EDTA tubes following their own protocols. For TCRbeta analysis, collaborators shipped samples in one of three forms: frozen whole blood, isolated PBMCs, or DNA extracted from either of those sample types. General conclusions and limits of the study: Clinical and demographic metadata were provided uncurated, with the amount varying by source and participant.

To note about this clone: Its antigen is currently not known. No base qualities exist here, and no much larger clone lies one base off it.

The immunoSEQ Assay, a bias-controlled multiplex PCR, was used to amplify TCRbeta CDR3 regions from genomic DNA. Under the source paper's analysis protocol: The number of nucleated cells in each sample was estimated from the amplification of reference gene primers within the assay. Sequence reads were collapsed and filtered to measure the absolute abundance of every unique TCRbeta CDR3 rearrangement. For each sample, productive Simpson clonality was calculated as the square root of Simpson's diversity index across productive rearrangements. The clones in this table, taken by TCRdb from immuneACCESS, are in-frame only. Not every clone is retained; where verified, under half of the shortfall comes from an unresolved V gene, and the cause of the rest is unknown. The DNA was the basis for D and trimming; V, J and clone size are from that table. The sample table contains 200,000 to 300,000 clones; only one count was recorded for 70% to 90% of them. The ten largest clones take up 3% of the sample.

Sequencing was done on a sample of peripheral blood. The receptor was isolated from a man aged 18 to 30 with active or convalescent COVID-19.

The CDR3 reads as follows: CASSPQQQGHEQFF. The DNA sequence follows: TGTGCCAGCTCACCACAGCAACAGGGCCATGAGCAGTTCTTC. Here the chain combines TRBV18 and TRBJ2-1; the D segment could be TRBD1, given 6 matching bases. V is cut by 1 base and J by 8 bases, and the space between the germline ends is 12 bases. The cysteine opens and the phenylalanine closes a CDR3 of 14 amino acids. Of all the DNA, just the CDR3 is kept, 42 bases in frame from base 1. CDR1 KGHSH and CDR2 LQKENI were looked up in the germline V gene.